This TCR beta chain emerged from a study of regulatory T cells in long-lasting Graves disease. The time point here: newly diagnosed GD, antithyroid drugs for less than 3 months. TCR sequences were obtained from RNA taken from PBMCs. Relying on iRepertoire HTBI primers and Arm-PCR of CDR3 regions, the team built TCR beta libraries. TCRdb fed the multiplex PCR reads into MiXCR, producing one record per CDR3 protein. In the table there are under 700,000 distinct CDR3 sequences, roughly a sixth of which are singletons. This clonotype was recorded at least ten times. V lost 7 bases and J 6 bases, leaving 10 bases between the germline ends. Germline CDR1 is MDHEN and CDR2 is SYDVKM. The CDR3 is 12 residues long. These data also formed part of another study, on T cells in Graves' hyperthyroidism and ophthalmopathy. From that report: The study left out patients who had uncontrolled infection, other autoimmune disease, pregnancy or lactation.

This receptor was identified in a woman aged 40 to 65 with Graves disease. This chain joins TRBV28 and TRBJ1-5; D is uncertain. Specimen: peripheral blood mononuclear cells (PBMCs), collected at new diagnosis, from a patient treated with antithyroid drugs. The CDR3: CASTRTSQPQHF. CDR3 DNA sequence: TGTGCCAGCACCCGGACCAGTCAGCCCCAGCATTTT.